A single sample is the source of the 20 T cell receptor beta chains below, sequenced in a study of Ad26.COV2.S vaccination and SARS-CoV-2 variants. The treatment: over 15 received Ad26.COV2.S at low or high dose, single or two shots; roughly five received placebo; per-sample allocation not given. Samples were taken on day 63 after the first vaccine or placebo injection. Here immunoSEQ multiplex PCR was the method, and the copy in TCRdb shows in-frame clones only, minus some. The top ten clones hold about 1.5% of a sample with about 680,000 clones, more than 70% of them seen once. Sample: peripheral blood, taken in a trial of Ad26.COV2.S vaccine versus placebo. The receptor source for this set is a person between 18 and 65 years old who received the Ad26.COV2.S COVID-19 vaccine or a placebo.

The rearrangement joins TRBV27 to TRBJ2-5, with 10 bases matching TRBD2. Germline CDR1 and CDR2: MNHEY and SMNVEV (reference sequence). CDR3 length: 17 amino acids. Trimming removed 4 bases from V and 6 bases from J; junction bases left unmatched: 14. CDR3: CASSYASGGAKGKTQYF. CDR3 DNA: TGTGCCAGCAGTTATGCAAGCGGGGGGGCGAAAGGAAAGACCCAGTACTTC.

This clone was seen a single time. The J gene is TRBJ2-2, the V gene TRBV27; 15 nucleotides line up with TRBD2. Per the germline V gene, CDR1 is MNHEY and CDR2 is SMNVEV (reference sequence). The length of the CDR3 is 18 residues. The trim removed 4 bases at V and 4 bases at J, leaving 7 bases unmatched. The CDR3 bases are TGTGCCAGCAGTTCAGGACTAGCGGGGGGGCGAGCCACCGGGGAGCTGTTTTTT. Translated: CASSSGLAGGRATGELFF.

The chain has TRBV2 and TRBJ2-5, with 8 bases identical to TRBD2. The J segment lost 4 bases and the V segment lost 6 bases, leaving 10 bases of the junction unmatched. CDR3 size: 15 residues. Germline V gene sequence: CDR1 SNHLY, CDR2 FYNNEI. The CDR3 here is CASRDIAGTPETQYF. CDR3 nucleotides: TGTGCCAGCAGGGATATAGCGGGGACCCCAGAGACCCAGTACTTC.

This clone has just one count. The chain employs TRBV7-8 and TRBJ2-7; no reliable D call. V lost 4 bases and J 0 bases, leaving 4 bases between the germline ends. The V gene's germline CDR1 is SGHVS and CDR2 FQNEAQ. The CDR3 is 12 residues long. In nucleotides, the CDR3 is TGTGCCAGCAGCTCGAGCTCCTACGAGCAGTACTTC. Encoded protein: CASSSSSYEQYF.

The genes are TRBV29-1 and TRBJ2-5, with a weak D call TRBD2 (6 bases). Deletions cut 6 bases from V and 5 bases from J, with 16 bases between. CDR3 length equals 13 residues. Germline CDR1 and CDR2: SQVTM and ANQGSEA. The DNA for the CDR3 is TGCAGCGTGATAAGGGGCGGGGTGGAGACCCAGTACTTC. Residues: CSVIRGGVETQYF.

This clone has only a few counts. V and J are TRBV5-1 and TRBJ2-7; 12 bases align to TRBD2. After removal of 1 base from V and 6 bases from J, the junction contained 5 bases not matched to a gene. CDR1 is SGHRS, CDR2 YFSETQ, per germline. This CDR3 is 15 amino acids long. The CDR3 sequence is CASSLSLAGGREQYF. In DNA, the CDR3 is TGCGCCAGCAGCTTGTCTCTAGCGGGGGGGCGCGAGCAGTACTTC. Drawing the rest from reference TRBV5-1 and TRBJ2-7, the complete variable domain is KAGVTQTPRYLIKTRGQQVTLSCSPISGHRSVSWYQQTPGQGLQFLFEYFSETQRNKGNFPGRFSGRQFSNSRSEMNVSTLELGDSALYLCASSLSLAGGREQYFGPGTRLTVT.

This chain links TRBV7-9 with TRBJ2-4; D is perhaps TRBD1 (5 bases). The CDR3 has 16 amino acids. Germline assignment: CDR1 SEHNR and CDR2 FQNEAQ (reference sequence). V was clipped by 4 bases and J by 0 bases, with 13 bases between them. This CDR3 is CASSSWGILAKNIQYF. CDR3 coding DNA: TGTGCCAGCAGCTCATGGGGCATCCTAGCCAAAAACATTCAGTACTTC.

This clone has just one count. The rearrangement joins TRBV30 to TRBJ2-7; D uncertain. V shed 2 bases and J shed 3 bases, with 11 bases lying between them. The CDR3 consists of 13 residues. In germline, CDR1 is GTSNPN, CDR2 SVGIG (reference sequence). Here the CDR3 reads CAWSYRRNYEQYF. CDR3 bases: TGTGCCTGGAGTTACAGACGAAACTACGAGCAGTACTTC. The full variable domain, completed using reference TRBV30 and TRBJ2-7, is SQTIHQWPATLVQPVGSPLSLECTVEGTSNPNLYWYRQAAGRGLQLLFYSVGIGQISSEVPQNLSASRPQDRQFILSSKKLLLSDSGFYLCAWSYRRNYEQYFGPGTRLTVT.

This chain links TRBV18 with TRBJ1-2; TRBD1 matches at 9 bases. The CDR3 is 14 amino acids. Germline loops: CDR1 KGHSH, CDR2 LQKENI. With 3 bases clipped from V and 6 bases from J, the junction kept 5 bases outside the gene matches. Written as DNA, the CDR3 is TGTGCCAGCTCACCTACCGGGACAGGGAATGGCTACACCTTC. This sequence encodes CASSPTGTGNGYTF.

V gene TRBV5-1 combines with J gene TRBJ1-1; 7 nucleotides agree with TRBD1. CDR3 size: 16 residues. Germline values: CDR1 SGHRS, CDR2 YFSETQ. With V trimmed by 4 bases and J by 6 bases, 15 bases remained unmatched. CDR3 sequence: CASSTQGVALRAEAFF. The CDR3 DNA sequence: TGCGCCAGCAGCACCCAGGGGGTTGCCCTTCGGGCTGAAGCTTTCTTT.

This chain uses TRBV9 with TRBJ2-3; D call uncertain. The length of the CDR3 is 15 residues. Germline values: CDR1 SGDLS, CDR2 YYNGEE. Trimming took 3 bases from V and 3 from J, leaving 14 bases between them. CDR3 in DNA: TGTGCCAGCAGCGCCCTGCCGGACGGGACAGATACGCAGTATTTT. This sequence encodes CASSALPDGTDTQYF.

The rearrangement uses TRBV18 and TRBJ2-7, with 8 bases matching TRBD1. V trimming: 4 bases; J trimming: 3 bases; junction bases outside the gene matches: 5. The CDR3 spans 14 residues. Germline V gene lookup returns CDR1 KGHSH and CDR2 LQKENI. CDR3: CASSRQGASYEQYF. The CDR3 nucleotides are TGTGCCAGCTCACGGCAGGGGGCGAGCTACGAGCAGTACTTC.

The J gene is TRBJ1-1, the V gene TRBV6-5, with D maybe TRBD1 (6 bases). CDR3 length: 14 amino acids. CDR1 is MNHEY, CDR2 SVGAGI, per germline. V lost 8 bases to trimming and J lost 2 bases, with 15 bases between them. The CDR3 here is CASGNRVGNTEAFF. The DNA of the CDR3 is TGTGCCAGCGGAAACAGGGTGGGAAACACTGAAGCTTTCTTT.

This clone was observed a single time. The chain combines TRBV7-9 with TRBJ1-3; D unresolved. CDR1 and CDR2 from the germline V gene are SEHNR and FQNEAQ (reference sequence). The V end lost 6 bases, the J end lost 0 bases, and 9 bases lay between the germline ends. The CDR3 length is 14 residues. Here the CDR3 reads CASRGWISGNTIYF. The CDR3 DNA sequence: TGTGCCAGCAGGGGATGGATCTCTGGAAACACCATATATTTT.

This rearrangement joins TRBV4-3 to TRBJ2-3; D not resolved. The CDR3 length is 15 residues. Germline CDR1 is LGHNA and CDR2 is YSLEER. V shed 0 bases and J shed 0 bases, with 7 bases lying between them. As DNA, the CDR3 is TGCGCCAGCAGCCAAGAGAAGGCTAGCACAGATACGCAGTATTTT. Amino acids: CASSQEKASTDTQYF.

V is TRBV11-2 and J is TRBJ1-5, with 8 bases that match TRBD1. The CDR3 is 16 residues long. CDR1 and CDR2 from the germline V gene are SGHAT and FQNNGV. J was trimmed by 7 bases and V by 1 base; bases with no gene match: 9. In DNA, the CDR3 is TGTGCCAGCAGCTTAGGACCGGACAGGGTTCAACAGCCCCAGCATTTT. The encoded protein is CASSLGPDRVQQPQHF.

In the case of this clone: A read error may account for a junction end that differs from germline. The chain has TRBV27 and TRBJ1-1; unclear D gene. The CDR3 runs 13 residues. Germline assignment: CDR1 MNHEY and CDR2 SMNVEV (reference sequence). CDR3 protein: CASTLDPNTEAFF. DNA of the CDR3: TGTGCCAGCACTTTAGATCCTAACACTGAAGCTTTCTTT.

The sample holds one count of this clone. The identical CDR3 is also encoded by other nucleotide sequences in the sample. The chain carries TRBV6-5 and TRBJ2-7, with D unresolved. The CDR3 runs 12 residues. V was cut by 5 bases and J by 4 bases, with 9 bases left in between. CDR1 MNHEY and CDR2 SVGAGI come from the germline V gene. CDR3 DNA: TGTGCCAGCAGTCTCGACCGGTACGAGCAGTACTTC. Amino acid sequence: CASSLDRYEQYF.

This clone appeared once. The same CDR3 arises from other DNA sequences in this sample as well. The chain has TRBV27 and TRBJ1-5, with unresolved D. Trimming took off 2 bases at V and 3 bases at J, with 8 bases between the two ends. The CDR3 covers 14 residues. Germline CDR1 is MNHEY and CDR2 is SMNVEV (reference sequence). The DNA of the CDR3 is TGTGCCAGCAGTTTAGTAGGGTCCAATCAGCCCCAGCATTTT. It encodes CASSLVGSNQPQHF.

The chain is built from TRBV28 and TRBJ2-5; 10 bases agree with TRBD1. Germline CDR1 and CDR2: MDHEN and SYDVKM. The ends lost 1 base at V and 4 bases at J; junction bases unmatched: 3. The CDR3 is 15 residues long. The CDR3 coding sequence is TGTGCCAGCAGTTTATTCCGGACAGGGGGAGAGACCCAGTACTTC. Encoded protein: CASSLFRTGGETQYF.